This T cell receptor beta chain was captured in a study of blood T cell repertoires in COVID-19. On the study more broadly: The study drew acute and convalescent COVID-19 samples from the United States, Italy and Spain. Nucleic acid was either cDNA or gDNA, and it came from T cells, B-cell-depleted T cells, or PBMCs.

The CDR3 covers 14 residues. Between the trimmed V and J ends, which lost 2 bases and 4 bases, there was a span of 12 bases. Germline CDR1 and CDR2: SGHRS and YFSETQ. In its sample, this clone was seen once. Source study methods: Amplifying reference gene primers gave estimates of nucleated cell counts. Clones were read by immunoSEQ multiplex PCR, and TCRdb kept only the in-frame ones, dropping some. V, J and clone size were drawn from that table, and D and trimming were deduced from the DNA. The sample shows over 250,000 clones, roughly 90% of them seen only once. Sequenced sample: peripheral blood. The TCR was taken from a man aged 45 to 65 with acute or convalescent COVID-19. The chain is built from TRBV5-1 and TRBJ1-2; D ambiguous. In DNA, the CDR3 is TGCGCCAGCAGCTTCTCATCAGTCAGCTATGGCTACACCTTC. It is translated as CASSFSSVSYGYTF.